These 27 T cell receptor beta chains originate from one sample sequenced in a study of T cells in narcolepsy. Generated by immunoSEQ multiplex PCR, the TCRdb table keeps only in-frame clones and is missing some. Counted here are 27,000 or so clones, 75% to 85% occurring once; the ten biggest clones make up about 1%. Sample: CD45RA- memory CD4+ T cells from PBMCs. These receptors were collected from a human donor with narcolepsy.

V usage is TRBV27 and J usage is TRBJ1-2; no definite D call. CDR1 MNHEY and CDR2 SMNVEV come from the germline V gene (reference sequence). The CDR3 has 14 residues. V gave up 5 bases and J gave up 5 bases, with 15 bases separating them. The CDR3 nucleotides are TGTGCCAGCAGTACTATACCGGGCCAATATGGCTACACCTTC. This translates into CASSTIPGQYGYTF.

A single count supports this clone. This chain links TRBV29-1 with TRBJ2-1; D may be TRBD1 or TRBD2 (5 bases each). The CDR3 is 13 residues long. Per germline, CDR1 SQVTM and CDR2 ANQGSEA. V was trimmed by 7 bases and J by 2 bases, leaving 12 bases between them. CDR3 in amino acids: CSAGTYAYNEQFF. The DNA of the CDR3 is TGCAGCGCCGGGACCTACGCCTACAATGAGCAGTTCTTC.

This clone was observed a single time. The chain links TRBV11-2 to TRBJ1-4; no clear D gene. Germline V CDR1 and CDR2: SGHAT, FQNNGV. This CDR3 is built from 14 residues. Trimming shortened V by 3 bases and J by 4 bases, and 9 bases separated the two germline ends. The CDR3 spells CASSFLAFNEKLFF. CDR3 sequence (DNA): TGTGCCAGCAGCTTTCTGGCCTTTAATGAAAAACTGTTTTTT.

This chain links TRBV27 with TRBJ1-2; D is undetermined. The germline gives CDR1 MNHEY, CDR2 SMNVEV (reference sequence). V was shortened by 5 bases and J by 1 base, with 8 bases between the two germline ends. This CDR3 is 13 amino acids long. CDR3: CASSPRINYGYTF. CDR3 sequence (DNA): TGTGCCAGCAGTCCCAGGATTAACTATGGCTACACCTTC.

The chain joins TRBV5-1 to TRBJ1-3, with TRBD1 matching 7 bases. Unmatched junction bases numbered 4, after V lost 4 bases and J lost 6 bases. This CDR3 contains 13 residues. Per the germline V gene, CDR1 is SGHRS and CDR2 is YFSETQ. The CDR3 sequence: CASSPGTANTIYF. DNA of the CDR3: TGCGCCAGCAGCCCAGGGACAGCAAACACCATATATTTT.

Remarks on this clone: Other DNA sequences in the same sample also yield this CDR3. V and J are TRBV29-1 and TRBJ1-2; TRBD1 might be the D (5 bases). The V and J ends lost 5 bases and 3 bases respectively, with 10 bases between them. The CDR3 totals 12 residues. Looked up from germline, CDR1 is SQVTM and CDR2 is ANQGSEA. The CDR3 DNA reads TGCAGCGTTTGGGGAGGGGACTATGGCTACACCTTC. Protein sequence: CSVWGGDYGYTF.

In DNA, the CDR3 is TGTGCCAGCAGCAGGGGGACAGGGCGCACCGGGGAGCTGTTTTTT. Translated, it gives CASSRGTGRTGELFF. J is TRBJ2-2 and V is TRBV5-6; TRBD1 matches at 9 bases. Losses at the gene ends were 4 bases for V and 4 bases for J; bases not matched to a gene: 5. The CDR3 totals 15 residues. Germline loops: CDR1 SGHDT, CDR2 YYEEEE. Full variable domain (remainder filled in from reference TRBV5-6 and TRBJ2-2): DAGVTQSPTHLIKTRGQQVTLRCSPKSGHDTVSWYQQALGQGPQFIFQYYEEEERQRGNFPDRFSGHQFPNYSSELNVNALLLGDSALYLCASSRGTGRTGELFFGEGSRLTVL.

CDR3 sequence reads: CASSLRRRDRGGSPLHF. The CDR3 DNA is TGTGCCAGCAGCTTAAGGCGCCGGGACAGGGGCGGATCACCCCTCCACTTT. This chain uses TRBV11-2 with TRBJ1-6; 10 nucleotides align to TRBD1. This CDR3 has 17 amino acids. Germline-derived CDR1 and CDR2 are SGHAT and FQNNGV. Losses at the gene ends were 2 bases for V and 10 bases for J; bases not matched to a gene: 11.

The J gene is TRBJ1-1, the V gene TRBV29-1; D uncertain. Trimming removed 7 bases at V and 5 bases at J, with 14 bases between. Germline V gene sequence: CDR1 SQVTM, CDR2 ANQGSEA. The CDR3 sequence is 12 residues long. This CDR3 is CSASQSYTEAFF. CDR3 DNA sequence: TGCAGCGCTTCGCAGAGTTATACTGAAGCTTTCTTT. Supplemented by reference TRBV29-1 and TRBJ1-1, the full variable domain reads SAVISQKPSRDICQRGTSLTIQCQVDSQVTMMFWYRQQPGQSLTLIATANQGSEATYESGFVIDKFPISRPNLTFSTLTVSNMSPEDSSIYLCSASQSYTEAFFGQGTRLTVV.

V and J are TRBV19 and TRBJ1-5; unclear D gene. V was clipped by 2 bases and J by 0 bases, with 14 bases between them. This CDR3 has 17 residues. The V gene's germline CDR1 is LNHDA and CDR2 SQIVND (reference sequence). Written as DNA, the CDR3 is TGTGCCAGTAGTATACGGGTCAGGCAGAATAGCAATCAGCCCCAGCATTTT. Translation gives CASSIRVRQNSNQPQHF.

The chain uses TRBV19 and TRBJ1-5; no firm D call. Germline-derived CDR1 and CDR2 are LNHDA and SQIVND (reference sequence). This CDR3 spans 14 amino acids. The V end was cut by 5 bases, the J end by 2 bases, with 10 bases between. The CDR3, as DNA: TGTGCCAGTAGTCCGCCTGTCCGCAATCAGCCCCAGCATTTT. Amino acids: CASSPPVRNQPQHF.

The chain couples TRBV19 to TRBJ1-2, with 10 bases matching TRBD1. CDR1 LNHDA and CDR2 SQIVND come from the germline V gene (reference sequence). V lost 11 bases, J lost 7 bases, and 13 bases stayed unmatched. The CDR3 runs 14 residues. CDR3: CAAKGDRGRAGYTF. The CDR3 nucleotides are TGTGCCGCTAAGGGGGACAGGGGCAGAGCTGGCTACACCTTC. Full variable domain (rest looked up from reference TRBV19 and TRBJ1-2): DGGITQSPKYLFRKEGQNVTLSCEQNLNHDAMYWYRQDPGQGLRLIYYSQIVNDFQKGDIAEGYSVSREKKESFPLTVTSAQKNPTAFYLCAAKGDRGRAGYTFGSGTRLTVV.

This clone appeared a single time. V and J are TRBV18 and TRBJ2-1; 10 bases line up with TRBD2. Looked up from germline, CDR1 is KGHSH and CDR2 is LQKENI. J was trimmed by 6 bases and V by 0 bases; bases with no gene match: 5. The CDR3 consists of 16 residues. The CDR3 coding sequence is TGTGCCAGCTCACCACCAGGTCTAGCGGGAGCCAATGAGCAGTTCTTC. It encodes CASSPPGLAGANEQFF.

This chain joins TRBV5-6 and TRBJ1-4; 8 nucleotides line up with TRBD1. The CDR3 is 17 residues long. Looked up from germline, CDR1 is SGHDT and CDR2 is YYEEEE. The ends lost 0 bases at V and 0 bases at J; junction bases unmatched: 4. CDR3: CASSLGTGFATNEKLFF. The CDR3 DNA sequence: TGTGCCAGCAGCTTGGGGACAGGGTTTGCAACTAATGAAAAACTGTTTTTT.

The chain is built from TRBV30 and TRBJ1-5; D is possibly TRBD1 (5 bases). The CDR3 has 14 amino acids. The ends were cut back, 0 bases at V and 3 bases at J, with 9 bases in the middle. Germline V lookup: CDR1 GTSNPN, CDR2 SVGIG (reference sequence). CDR3 loop: CAWSVAGNNQPQHF. The CDR3 nucleotides are TGTGCCTGGAGTGTAGCAGGGAACAATCAGCCCCAGCATTTT. Looking up the rest from reference TRBV30 and TRBJ1-5 gives the full variable domain: SQTIHQWPATLVQPVGSPLSLECTVEGTSNPNLYWYRQAAGRGLQLLFYSVGIGQISSEVPQNLSASRPQDRQFILSSKKLLLSDSGFYLCAWSVAGNNQPQHFGDGTRLSIL.

The chain couples TRBV5-4 to TRBJ2-7; D remains unclear. Trimming pared 0 bases from V and 3 bases from J, leaving 10 bases between. CDR3 length equals 14 residues. The germline gives CDR1 SGHNT, CDR2 YYREEE (reference sequence). The CDR3 sequence: CASSLVGVGYEQYF. The CDR3 DNA follows: TGTGCCAGCAGCTTGGTGGGTGTCGGCTACGAGCAGTACTTC.

CDR3 residues: CSARDTYEQYF. In DNA form, the CDR3 reads TGCAGTGCCCGGGACACCTACGAGCAGTACTTC. The chain recombines TRBV20-1 with TRBJ2-7; D is perhaps TRBD1 (6 bases). Trimming removed 6 bases at V and 2 bases at J, with 8 bases between. The CDR3 covers 11 residues. The germline V gene encodes CDR1 DFQATT and CDR2 SNEGSKA (reference sequence).

The chain carries TRBV28 and TRBJ1-5; 9 bases agree with TRBD1. The CDR3 is made up of 17 amino acids. J lost 4 bases, V lost 0 bases, and 7 bases had no gene match. CDR1 is MDHEN and CDR2 is SYDVKM in the germline V gene. This CDR3 is CASSLWGGQGNNQPQHF. CDR3 nucleotide sequence: TGTGCCAGCAGTTTATGGGGGGGACAGGGCAATAATCAGCCCCAGCATTTT.

This clone has just a few counts. J is TRBJ1-4 and V is TRBV19; D unclear. Deletions cut 7 bases from V and 7 bases from J, with 16 bases between. Germline V gives CDR1 LNHDA, CDR2 SQIVND (reference sequence). The CDR3 length is 14 residues. For the CDR3, the DNA is TGTGCCAGTACCGTAACGGGGATGGGTGAAAAACTGTTTTTT. This translates into CASTVTGMGEKLFF.

The rearrangement links TRBV27 to TRBJ2-1; D is possibly TRBD1 or TRBD2 (5 bases each). CDR1 and CDR2 from the germline V gene are MNHEY and SMNVEV (reference sequence). Trimming removed 1 base at V and 0 bases at J, with 10 bases between. The CDR3 runs to 16 residues. The chain's CDR3 is CASSLLGVNSYNEQFF. The CDR3 nucleotides read TGTGCCAGCAGTTTATTGGGGGTTAACTCCTACAATGAGCAGTTCTTC.

V is TRBV7-8 and J is TRBJ2-2; possibly TRBD2 for D (6 bases). The CDR3 runs to 14 residues. Trimming took 5 bases from V and 6 from J, leaving 13 bases between them. CDR1 SGHVS and CDR2 FQNEAQ come from the germline V gene. CDR3: CASSRREKAGELFF. The CDR3 DNA follows: TGTGCCAGCAGCCGACGGGAGAAGGCCGGGGAGCTGTTTTTT.

This clone was counted only a few times. The V call is TRBV6-5, the J call TRBJ1-4; no clear D gene. Per the germline V gene, CDR1 is MNHEY and CDR2 is SVGAGI. V lost 3 bases, J lost 3 bases, and 14 bases lay in between. There are 16 residues in the CDR3. The CDR3 DNA reads TGTGCCAGCAGTTATAAGGACTCCCCCTCTAATGAAAAACTGTTTTTT. Amino acids: CASSYKDSPSNEKLFF.

The chain combines TRBV18 with TRBJ2-3, with TRBD1 identical over 10 bases. Germline CDR1 is KGHSH and CDR2 is LQKENI. Trimming at V came to 7 bases and at J to 6 bases, leaving 7 bases not matched to a gene. The CDR3 totals 14 residues. In DNA form, the CDR3 reads TGTGCCAGCTTATACGGGACAGGGGCCGATACGCAGTATTTT. This encodes CASLYGTGADTQYF.

This chain links TRBV5-1 with TRBJ2-5, with no clear D. The CDR3 runs to 13 residues. The V and J ends lost 0 bases and 10 bases respectively, with 13 bases between them. Germline assignment: CDR1 SGHRS and CDR2 YFSETQ. The CDR3 DNA follows: TGCGCCAGCAGCTTGGACCCGATTGGGGACCAGTACTTC. Residues: CASSLDPIGDQYF.

This chain links TRBV7-2 with TRBJ2-7, with TRBD2 matching over 11 bases. Germline trimming cut 1 base from V and 3 bases from J; bases unmatched to any gene: 2. The CDR3 is made up of 15 amino acids. Looked up from germline, CDR1 is SGHTA and CDR2 is FQGNSA. CDR3 bases: TGTGCCAGCAGCTTAGGGGGGACTAGCGGCTACGAGCAGTACTTC. This translates into CASSLGGTSGYEQYF.

The CDR3 region is CASSVKLAGAAETQYF. In DNA form, the CDR3 reads TGTGCCAGCAGCGTGAAACTAGCGGGAGCGGCGGAGACCCAGTACTTC. The chain combines TRBV5-4 with TRBJ2-5, with 11 bases aligning to TRBD2. V was clipped by 4 bases and J by 5 bases; unmatched bases: 10. CDR3 size: 16 residues. Germline CDR1 reads SGHNT; CDR2 reads YYREEE (reference sequence).

The J gene is TRBJ2-3, the V gene TRBV5-4, with D perhaps TRBD1 or TRBD2 (5 bases each). CDR1 is SGHNT and CDR2 is YYREEE in the germline V gene (reference sequence). The germline V and J ends were trimmed by 8 bases and 1 base, with 8 bases remaining between them. CDR3 length: 12 amino acids. For the CDR3, the DNA is TGTGCCAGTGGGACGGGCACAGATACGCAGTATTTT. Protein product: CASGTGTDTQYF.